The rows below give T cell receptor beta chains drawn from one sample of a study of PD-1 blockade in classical Hodgkin lymphoma. The data were produced by immunoSEQ multiplex PCR, yet TCRdb's version contains in-frame clones alone and is incomplete. The repertoire holds roughly 52,000 clones, with roughly 86% as singletons. Sequenced material: peripheral blood mononuclear cells (PBMCs), taken before the fourth cycle of nivolumab. All receptors derive from a human donor with classical Hodgkin lymphoma. The CDR3 runs from the conserved cysteine through the conserved F or W. D genes are given only for firm matches. The size field is filled for only some rows; it gives once, few, many or a size class.

J gene	V gene	clone size	D gene	CDR3 DNA	CDR3 protein
TRBJ1-3	TRBV10-3	-	-	TGTGCCATCAGTGAGAGTTCGTTCCGCAGGGACTCTGGAAACACCATATATTTT	CAISESSFRRDSGNTIYF
TRBJ2-1	TRBV27	few	TRBD1	TGTGCCAGCAGGTCGGACAGGTCGAATGAGCAGTTCTTC	CASRSDRSNEQFF
TRBJ1-5	TRBV6-6	once	TRBD1	TGTGCCAGCGGGGACAGGGGGCATCAGCCCCAGCATTTT	CASGDRGHQPQHF
TRBJ1-2	TRBV2	once	-	TGTGCCAGCAGTGAAGGGGGGAACTATGGCTACACCTTC	CASSEGGNYGYTF
TRBJ1-4	TRBV7-2	-	TRBD1	TGTGCCAGCAGCTTAATAGGGACAGGGGCGGTTAATGAAAAACTGTTTTTT	CASSLIGTGAVNEKLFF
TRBJ1-4	TRBV25-1	-	TRBD1	TGTGCCAGCAGTGAATATAGCTCGGGACAGGGAACGGAAAAACTGTTTTTT	CASSEYSSGQGTEKLFF
TRBJ2-3	TRBV14	few	-	TGTGCCAGCAGCTTCTTTACAGCGCCGGATACGCAGTATTTT	CASSFFTAPDTQYF
TRBJ2-3	TRBV5-1	-	TRBD1	TGCGCCAGCAGCCCCCGAGGACAGGGGGCCACAGATACGCAGTATTTT	CASSPRGQGATDTQYF
TRBJ2-7	TRBV25-1	-	-	TGTGCCAGCAGTGAGGAGCTGGCCTACGAGCAGTACTTC	CASSEELAYEQYF
TRBJ2-2	TRBV9	once	-	TGTGCCAGCAGCGTAGCTCTAGGTTCCGGGGAGCTGTTTTTT	CASSVALGSGELFF
TRBJ1-1	TRBV9	-	TRBD1	TGTGCCAGCAGCACCGGGACAGGGTGGGATGAAGCTTTCTTT	CASSTGTGWDEAFF